The 10 T cell receptor beta chains given below trace back to one sample, sequenced in a study of radiotherapy plus CTLA-4 blockade in lung cancer. The table came from immunoSEQ multiplex PCR; TCRdb's copy has only in-frame clones and leaves some out. The repertoire consists of approximately 90,000 clones, with roughly 85% occurring once and the leading ten covering 0.65% to 0.9%. This sample comprised peripheral blood, obtained from a patient treated with radiotherapy plus ipilimumab. Every receptor here comes from a human donor with non-small cell lung cancer who had stable disease on radiotherapy plus ipilimumab.

In DNA, the CDR3 is TGTGCCACCAGCAGAGATCTAGAAGAGACCCAGTACTTC. It yields the protein CATSRDLEETQYF. The V call is TRBV15, the J call TRBJ2-5; no firm D call. V lost 0 bases, J lost 3 bases, and 5 bases lay in between. This CDR3 contains 13 residues. Germline V gene data show CDR1 as LNHNV and CDR2 as YYDKDF (reference sequence).

The rearrangement uses TRBV5-5 and TRBJ1-6; D gene ambiguous. Trimming took 2 bases from V and 7 from J, leaving 10 bases between them. Per the germline V gene, CDR1 is SGHKS and CDR2 is YYEKEE (reference sequence). CDR3 length: 14 residues. For the CDR3, the DNA is TGTGCCAGCAGCTTTTCCATTAGGAATTCACCCCTCCACTTT. Its translation is CASSFSIRNSPLHF.

The rearrangement links TRBV4-1 to TRBJ2-5; D not certain. CDR3 size: 13 residues. Germline V lookup: CDR1 MGHRA, CDR2 YSYEKL. V shed 1 base and J shed 4 bases, with 7 bases lying between them. The CDR3 here is CASSQGRIETQYF. In nucleotides, the CDR3 is TGCGCCAGCAGCCAAGGCAGGATAGAGACCCAGTACTTC.

The chain links TRBV11-2 to TRBJ2-1; 12 bases match TRBD1. CDR3 length: 15 residues. Germline V gene lookup returns CDR1 SGHAT and CDR2 FQNNGV. V lost 4 bases and J lost 8; bases outside the gene matches: 6. The CDR3 DNA sequence: TGTGCCAGCAGCTCATGGGGGACAGGGGGCTATGAGCAGTTCTTC. It yields the protein CASSSWGTGGYEQFF.

The chain employs TRBV5-1 and TRBJ1-4; tentative D call: TRBD1 (6 bases). Per the germline V gene, CDR1 is SGHRS and CDR2 is YFSETQ. The length of the CDR3 is 15 residues. V lost 4 bases, J lost 0 bases, and 10 bases lay in between. CDR3 sequence reads: CASSPQGATNEKLFF. In DNA form, the CDR3 reads TGCGCCAGCAGCCCACAGGGAGCAACTAATGAAAAACTGTTTTTT.

This clone was found once. This chain's CDR3 is CASSFNTIYF. Written as DNA, the CDR3 is TGTGCCAGTAGTTTCAACACCATATATTTT. The chain has TRBV19 and TRBJ1-3; D not resolved. CDR1 is LNHDA and CDR2 is SQIVND in the germline V gene (reference sequence). This CDR3 is 10 amino acids long. Trimming cost V 5 bases and J 7 bases, with 3 bases left between them.

The chain couples TRBV27 to TRBJ2-1; D is perhaps TRBD1 (6 bases). Trimming pared 2 bases from V and 6 bases from J, leaving 11 bases between. Germline assignment: CDR1 MNHEY and CDR2 SMNVEV (reference sequence). The CDR3 spans 14 residues. Here the CDR3 DNA reads TGTGCCAGCAGTTTAATCGGGACACTCAATGAGCAGTTCTTC. Translation: CASSLIGTLNEQFF.

For this clone: Compared with germline, one end of the junction differs, possibly owing to a read error. This rearrangement joins TRBV18 to TRBJ1-6; TRBD1 is a possible D gene (5 bases). Germline CDR1 is KGHSH and CDR2 is LQKENI. The CDR3 length is 16 residues. DNA for the CDR3: TGTGCCAGCTCACCGCTCCCGGGAGGGGATAATTCACCCCCCCACTTT. Protein sequence: CASSPLPGGDNSPPHF.

The V and J genes are TRBV11-1 and TRBJ2-1; 7 bases line up with TRBD2. V gave up 4 bases and J gave up 4 bases; unmatched junction bases: 10. Germline V gene sequence: CDR1 SGHAT, CDR2 FQDESV (reference sequence). The CDR3 totals 16 residues. CDR3 sequence: CASSYGGTNLYNEQFF. The DNA for the CDR3 is TGTGCCAGCAGCTATGGGGGGACTAACCTATACAATGAGCAGTTCTTC.

This chain connects TRBV5-8 to TRBJ2-3; D not resolved. CDR3 size: 15 residues. Germline V CDR1 and CDR2: SGHTS, YDEGEE. Deletions cut 4 bases from V and 2 bases from J, with 14 bases between. The CDR3 loop is CASSANNILTDTQYF. CDR3 nucleotides: TGTGCCAGCAGCGCTAATAACATACTCACAGATACGCAGTATTTT.